The clone carrying this T cell receptor (beta chain) was recorded many times. As yet, its antigen is unknown. TCRdb reanalysed the RT-PCR reads using MiXCR and keeps one entry per CDR3 protein. The repertoire includes 800,000 to 1,000,000 distinct CDR3 sequences, less than 25% of them detected once, and approximately 10% sits in the top ten. These data come from a study of response to subunit inactivated influenza vaccine. General study points: Few additional T cells are recruited per seasonal influenza vaccination, authors suggested.

V dropped 0 bases and J dropped 4 bases, with 13 bases sitting between them. Germline assignment: CDR1 LGHNA and CDR2 YSLEER. The CDR3 has 16 amino acids. The rearrangement uses TRBV4-3 and TRBJ2-1; D is perhaps TRBD2 (7 bases). The TCR comes from a man between 50 and 59 years old who received an inactivated influenza vaccine. This sample comprised PBMCs from blood, obtained around 5 days after vaccination. The CDR3 region is CASSQEAGASYNEQFF. Here the CDR3 DNA reads TGCGCCAGCAGCCAAGAGGCGGGGGCCTCTTACAATGAGCAGTTCTTC.